This TCR beta chain comes out of a study of technical replicates of blood from several donors. The protocol was immunoSEQ multiplex PCR, while the TCRdb copy is restricted to in-frame clones and leaves out a portion. Among some 84,000 clones, 90% to 95% were seen once, and the ten largest hold about 0.39%. Per the germline V gene, CDR1 is GTSNPN and CDR2 is SVGIG (reference sequence). Trimming removed 2 bases from V and 2 bases from J, with 14 bases in between. CDR3 length equals 15 residues. This TCR was sampled from a human donor in good health. The sample comprised T cells isolated from PBMCs. The chain recombines TRBV30 with TRBJ2-3, with D tentatively TRBD2 (5 bases). The CDR3: CAWSIISDYTDTQYF. In DNA form, the CDR3 reads TGTGCCTGGAGTATAATCAGTGACTACACAGATACGCAGTATTTT.